This paragraph covers one TCR beta chain sequence. The antigen remains undetermined. This CDR3 has 16 residues. Germline loops: CDR1 LNHNV, CDR2 YYDKDF (reference sequence). V gave up 3 bases and J gave up 3 bases, with 15 bases separating them. Genomic DNA templated the TCR beta VDJ and CDR3 profiling. TCRdb passed the reads through MiXCR, listing each CDR3 protein once. The sample includes about 110,000 distinct CDR3 sequences, around 53% of them seen just once. The sample belongs to a study of CD8+CD57+ T cells in acquired aplastic anemia. Overall study context: Average DNA yield from sorted CD4+ and CD8+ cells was about 3.2 ug. Healthy CD8+ samples averaged approximately 11 million reads.

Findings of the study overall: Researchers report that some 31 CD8+ CDR3 sequences appeared in both patients and controls. For CD8+ Simpson's diversity, patients and controls showed no significant difference.

Sequenced: sorted CD4+, CD8+, or CD8+CD57+ T cells (not recorded which) from PBMCs. The rearrangement joins TRBV15 to TRBJ2-1, with D possibly matching TRBD2 (5 bases). The receptor was isolated from a human donor in good health, serving as a control. Written as DNA, the CDR3 is TGTGCCACCAGCAGTGCTTTCGGACTGGACTACAATGAGCAGTTCTTC. It yields the protein CATSSAFGLDYNEQFF. The full variable domain, completed using reference TRBV15 and TRBJ2-1, is DAMVIQNPRYQVTQFGKPVTLSCSQTLNHNVMYWYQQKSSQAPKLLFHYYDKDFNNEADTPDNFQSRRPNTSFCFLDIRSPGLGDTAMYLCATSSAFGLDYNEQFFGPGTRLTVL.